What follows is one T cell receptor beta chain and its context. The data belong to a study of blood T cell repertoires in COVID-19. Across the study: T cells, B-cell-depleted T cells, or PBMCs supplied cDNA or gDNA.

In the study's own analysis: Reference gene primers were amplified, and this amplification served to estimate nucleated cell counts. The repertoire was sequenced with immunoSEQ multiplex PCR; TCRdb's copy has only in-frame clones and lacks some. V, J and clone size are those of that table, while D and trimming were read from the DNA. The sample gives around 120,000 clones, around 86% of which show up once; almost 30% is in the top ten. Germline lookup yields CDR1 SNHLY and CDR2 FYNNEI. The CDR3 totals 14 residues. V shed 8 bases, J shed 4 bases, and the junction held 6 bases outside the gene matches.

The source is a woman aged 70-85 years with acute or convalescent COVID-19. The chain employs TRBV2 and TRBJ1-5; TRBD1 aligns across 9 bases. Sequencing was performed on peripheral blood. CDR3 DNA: TGTGCCAGCCGAACCGGGACAGGGAATCAGCCCCAGCATTTT. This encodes CASRTGTGNQPQHF.